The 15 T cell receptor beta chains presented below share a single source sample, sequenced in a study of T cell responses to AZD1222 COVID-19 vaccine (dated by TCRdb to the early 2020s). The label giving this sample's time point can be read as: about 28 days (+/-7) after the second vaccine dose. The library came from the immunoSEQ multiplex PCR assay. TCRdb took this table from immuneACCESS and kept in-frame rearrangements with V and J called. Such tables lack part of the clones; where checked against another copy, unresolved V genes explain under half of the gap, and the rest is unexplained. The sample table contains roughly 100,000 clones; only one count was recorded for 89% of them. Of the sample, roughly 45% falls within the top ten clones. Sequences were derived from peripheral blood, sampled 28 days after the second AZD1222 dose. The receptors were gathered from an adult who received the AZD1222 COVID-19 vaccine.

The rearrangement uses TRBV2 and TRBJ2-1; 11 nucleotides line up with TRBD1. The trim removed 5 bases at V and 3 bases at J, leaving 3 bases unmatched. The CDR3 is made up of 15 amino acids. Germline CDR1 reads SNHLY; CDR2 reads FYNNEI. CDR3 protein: CASSLGQGGYNEQFF. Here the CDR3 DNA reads TGTGCCAGCAGTTTGGGACAGGGGGGCTACAATGAGCAGTTCTTC.

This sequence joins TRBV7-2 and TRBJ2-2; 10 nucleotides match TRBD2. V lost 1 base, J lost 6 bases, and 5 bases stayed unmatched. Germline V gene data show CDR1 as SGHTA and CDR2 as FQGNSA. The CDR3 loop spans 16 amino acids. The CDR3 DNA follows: TGTGCCAGCAGCTTAGTGGCTAGCGGGAGTCCCGGGGAGCTGTTTTTT. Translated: CASSLVASGSPGELFF.

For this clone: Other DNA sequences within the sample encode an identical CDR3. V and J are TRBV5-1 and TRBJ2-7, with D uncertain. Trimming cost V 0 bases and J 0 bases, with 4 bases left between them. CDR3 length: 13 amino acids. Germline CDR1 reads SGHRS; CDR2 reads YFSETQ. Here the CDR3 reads CASSLGSSYEQYF. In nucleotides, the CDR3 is TGCGCCAGCAGCTTGGGGAGCTCCTACGAGCAGTACTTC.

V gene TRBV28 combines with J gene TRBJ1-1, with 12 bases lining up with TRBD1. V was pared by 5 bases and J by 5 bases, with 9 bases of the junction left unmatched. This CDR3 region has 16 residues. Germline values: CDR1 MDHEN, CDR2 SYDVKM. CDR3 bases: TGTGCCAGCAGTCTGGGACAGGGGGCGTCGGGAACTGAAGCTTTCTTT. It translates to CASSLGQGASGTEAFF.

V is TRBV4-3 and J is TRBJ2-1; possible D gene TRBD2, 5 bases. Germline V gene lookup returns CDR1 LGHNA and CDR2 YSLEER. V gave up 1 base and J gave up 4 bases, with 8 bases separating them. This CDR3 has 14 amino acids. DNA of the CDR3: TGCGCCAGCAGCCAAGTCGGGGTGTACAATGAGCAGTTCTTC. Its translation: CASSQVGVYNEQFF.

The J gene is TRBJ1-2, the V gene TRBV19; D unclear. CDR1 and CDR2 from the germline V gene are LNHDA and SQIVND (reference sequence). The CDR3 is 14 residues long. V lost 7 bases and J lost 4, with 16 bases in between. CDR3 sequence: CASTQRAESYGYTF. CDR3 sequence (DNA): TGTGCCAGTACCCAACGGGCAGAGAGCTATGGCTACACCTTC.

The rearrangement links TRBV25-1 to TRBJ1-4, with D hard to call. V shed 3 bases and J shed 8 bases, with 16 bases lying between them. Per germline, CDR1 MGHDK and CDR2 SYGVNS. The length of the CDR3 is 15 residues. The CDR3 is CASSDNSRFLEKLFF. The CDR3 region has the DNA TGTGCCAGCAGTGACAATTCCCGGTTTTTGGAAAAACTGTTTTTT. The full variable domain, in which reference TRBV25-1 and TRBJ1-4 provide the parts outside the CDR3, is EADIYQTPRYLVIGTGKKITLECSQTMGHDKMYWYQQDPGMELHLIHYSYGVNSTEKGDLSSESTVSRIRTEHFPLTLESARPSHTSQYLCASSDNSRFLEKLFFGSGTQLSVL.

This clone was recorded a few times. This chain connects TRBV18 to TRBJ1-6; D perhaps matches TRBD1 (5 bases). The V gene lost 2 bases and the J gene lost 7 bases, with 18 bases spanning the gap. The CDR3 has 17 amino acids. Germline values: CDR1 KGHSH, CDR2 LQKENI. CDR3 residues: CASSPMSLLGGNSPLHF. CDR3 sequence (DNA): TGTGCCAGCTCACCAATGTCCCTACTCGGGGGGAATTCACCCCTCCACTTT.

The CDR3 nucleotides are TGTGCCAGCAGTTACTCGCGGGTAAGGGAGCAGTTCTTC. Its translation is CASSYSRVREQFF. This sequence joins TRBV6-5 and TRBJ2-1; possible D gene TRBD2, 5 bases. The CDR3 runs to 13 residues. The V end lost 0 bases, the J end lost 10 bases, and 10 bases lay between the germline ends. The germline V gene encodes CDR1 MNHEY and CDR2 SVGAGI.

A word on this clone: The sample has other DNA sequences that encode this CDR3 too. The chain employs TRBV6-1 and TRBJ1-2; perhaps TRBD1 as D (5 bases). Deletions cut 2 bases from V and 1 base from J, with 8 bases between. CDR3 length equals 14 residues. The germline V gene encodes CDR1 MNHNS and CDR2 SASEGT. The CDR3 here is CASSERGSNYGYTF. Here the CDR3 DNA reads TGTGCCAGCAGTGAAAGGGGCAGTAACTATGGCTACACCTTC.

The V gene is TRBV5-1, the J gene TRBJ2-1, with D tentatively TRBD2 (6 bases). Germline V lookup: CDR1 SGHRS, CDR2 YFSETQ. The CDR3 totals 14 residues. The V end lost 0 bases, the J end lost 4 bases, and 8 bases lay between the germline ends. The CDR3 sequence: CASSLVGGYNEQFF. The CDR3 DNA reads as TGCGCCAGCAGCTTGGTGGGAGGATACAATGAGCAGTTCTTC.

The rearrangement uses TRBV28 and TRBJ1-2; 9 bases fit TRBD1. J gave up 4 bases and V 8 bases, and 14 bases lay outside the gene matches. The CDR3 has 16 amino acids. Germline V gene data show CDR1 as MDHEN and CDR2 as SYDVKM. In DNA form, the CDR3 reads TGTGCCAGCGGCCGGGACAGGGATCCTTGGGGCTATGGCTACACCTTC. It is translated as CASGRDRDPWGYGYTF.

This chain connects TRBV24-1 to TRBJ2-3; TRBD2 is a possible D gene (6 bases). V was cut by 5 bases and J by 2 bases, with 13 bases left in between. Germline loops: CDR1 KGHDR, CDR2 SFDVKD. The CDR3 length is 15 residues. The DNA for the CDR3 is TGTGCCACCAGTGTGGGGCGGGGACCCACAGATACGCAGTATTTT. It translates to CATSVGRGPTDTQYF.

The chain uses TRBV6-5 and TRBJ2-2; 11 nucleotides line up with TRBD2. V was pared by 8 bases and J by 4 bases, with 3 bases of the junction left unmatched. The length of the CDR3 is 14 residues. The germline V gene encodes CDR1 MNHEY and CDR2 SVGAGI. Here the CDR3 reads CASLAGGGTGELFF. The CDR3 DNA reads TGTGCCAGCCTAGCGGGAGGTGGCACCGGGGAGCTGTTTTTT.

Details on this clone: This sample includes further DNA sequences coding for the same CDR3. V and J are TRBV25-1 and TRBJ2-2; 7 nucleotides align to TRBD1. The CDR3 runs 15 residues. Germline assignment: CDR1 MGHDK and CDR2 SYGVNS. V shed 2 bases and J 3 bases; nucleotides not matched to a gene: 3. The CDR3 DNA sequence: TGTGCCAGCAGTGAAGGAGACAGGGACACCGGGGAGCTGTTTTTT. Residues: CASSEGDRDTGELFF.